The 16 T cell receptor beta chains presented below share a single source sample, sequenced in a study of chemoradiotherapy in HPV16-positive cancers. Here immunoSEQ multiplex PCR was the method, and the copy in TCRdb shows in-frame clones only, minus some. The table shows fewer than 20,000 clones, with 79% occurring only once. The biological material was taken from a patient who underwent chemoradiotherapy. Receptor source: a human donor with HPV-associated anogenital cancer.

V is TRBV7-2 and J is TRBJ2-7; D unclear. The CDR3 contains 13 residues. Between the trimmed V and J ends, which lost 5 bases and 3 bases, there was a span of 11 bases. CDR1 SGHTA and CDR2 FQGNSA come from the germline V gene. In DNA, the CDR3 is TGTGCCAGCAGCCTCGAGAGGAACTACGAGCAGTACTTC. This sequence encodes CASSLERNYEQYF.

The V call is TRBV19, the J call TRBJ2-3, with D possibly matching TRBD2 (7 bases). Trimming shortened V by 7 bases and J by 4 bases, and 15 bases separated the two germline ends. CDR1 and CDR2 from the germline V gene are LNHDA and SQIVND (reference sequence). This CDR3 has 14 amino acids. CDR3 residues: CASTKGGGADTQYF. CDR3 DNA sequence: TGTGCCAGTACCAAAGGAGGGGGGGCAGATACGCAGTATTTT.

The rearrangement joins TRBV5-1 to TRBJ2-2, with 8 bases aligning to TRBD1. The V segment lost 4 bases and the J segment 3 bases; nucleotides outside the gene matches: 5. Germline CDR1 reads SGHRS; CDR2 reads YFSETQ. The CDR3 is 15 amino acids. CDR3 bases: TGCGCCAGCAGCCCACAGGGGGGAGACACCGGGGAGCTGTTTTTT. This sequence encodes CASSPQGGDTGELFF. Using reference TRBV5-1 and TRBJ2-2 for the parts outside the CDR3, the full variable domain is KAGVTQTPRYLIKTRGQQVTLSCSPISGHRSVSWYQQTPGQGLQFLFEYFSETQRNKGNFPGRFSGRQFSNSRSEMNVSTLELGDSALYLCASSPQGGDTGELFFGEGSRLTVL.

The chain recombines TRBV5-1 with TRBJ2-1, with TRBD1 as a possible D gene (6 bases). Germline lookup yields CDR1 SGHRS and CDR2 YFSETQ. V was pared by 4 bases and J by 3 bases, with 8 bases between. The CDR3 consists of 13 residues. The CDR3 DNA follows: TGCGCCAGCAGCACGGACAGCTACAATGAGCAGTTCTTC. As protein: CASSTDSYNEQFF.

The chain couples TRBV6-1 to TRBJ2-7, with 12 bases fitting TRBD1. This CDR3 has 15 amino acids. J gave up 5 bases and V 7 bases, and 9 bases lay outside the gene matches. Looked up from germline, CDR1 is MNHNS and CDR2 is SASEGT. The CDR3 nucleotides are TGTGCCAGCAAGTCGGGACAGGGGGCCTATCACGAGCAGTACTTC. It specifies CASKSGQGAYHEQYF.

The chain has TRBV7-2 and TRBJ2-7, with 7 bases aligning to TRBD1. CDR3 size: 14 residues. Germline loops: CDR1 SGHTA, CDR2 FQGNSA. The V and J ends lost 5 bases and 3 bases, in that order; junction bases with no gene match: 7. DNA for the CDR3: TGTGCCAGCAGCCCAGACAGGGCACTCTACGAGCAGTACTTC. Translated, it gives CASSPDRALYEQYF.

V gene TRBV5-5 combines with J gene TRBJ2-3, with TRBD2 matching 7 bases. The germline gives CDR1 SGHKS, CDR2 YYEKEE (reference sequence). The length of the CDR3 is 14 residues. V trimming: 2 bases; J trimming: 5 bases; junction bases outside the gene matches: 5. The CDR3 sequence is CASSLGTKGDTQYF. The CDR3 DNA reads as TGTGCCAGCAGCTTAGGGACTAAGGGAGATACGCAGTATTTT.

V is TRBV7-6 and J is TRBJ1-1; 8 bases agree with TRBD1. The CDR3 runs to 17 residues. The V gene's germline CDR1 is SGHVS and CDR2 FNYEAQ. Unmatched junction bases numbered 8, after V lost 2 bases and J lost 0 bases. The CDR3 region has the DNA TGTGCCAGCAGCTTACGGCAGGGGGCTTCCTTGAACACTGAAGCTTTCTTT. It encodes CASSLRQGASLNTEAFF. Full variable domain (missing parts from reference TRBV7-6 and TRBJ1-1): GAGVSQSPRYKVTKRGQDVALRCDPISGHVSLYWYRQALGQGPEFLTYFNYEAQQDKSGLPNDRFSAERPEGSISTLTIQRTEQRDSAMYRCASSLRQGASLNTEAFFGQGTRLTVV.

The V and J genes are TRBV28 and TRBJ2-7; 7 bases are a match to TRBD1. The CDR3 runs 14 residues. CDR1 and CDR2 (germline): MDHEN, SYDVKM. V shed 5 bases and J 4 bases; nucleotides not matched to a gene: 8. The CDR3 DNA reads as TGTGCCAGCAGTATACAGGGGCATAGGTACGAGCAGTACTTC. Amino acids: CASSIQGHRYEQYF.

The chain joins TRBV10-3 to TRBJ2-7; D might be TRBD1 (6 bases). The CDR3 loop spans 11 amino acids. Between the trimmed V and J ends, which lost 6 bases and 6 bases, there was a span of 9 bases. CDR1 ENHRY and CDR2 SYGVKD come from the germline V gene. The CDR3 is CAISGQIEQYF. DNA for the CDR3: TGTGCCATCAGCGGACAGATCGAGCAGTACTTC.

The sample holds a few counts of this clone. At one end the junction does not follow the germline gene, possibly because of a read error. V is TRBV28 and J is TRBJ2-7; perhaps D is TRBD1 or TRBD2 (6 bases each). Germline V gene sequence: CDR1 MDHEN, CDR2 SYDVKM. The CDR3 has 12 amino acids. Here the CDR3 reads CASSGGSDEQYF. CDR3 bases: TGTGCCAGCAGCGGGGGCTCCGACGAGCAGTACTTC. The full variable domain, in which reference TRBV28 and TRBJ2-7 provide the parts outside the CDR3, is DVKVTQSSRYLVKRTGEKVFLECVQDMDHENMFWYRQDPGLGLRLIYFSYDVKMKEKGDIPEGYSVSREKKERFSLILESASTNQTSMYLCASSGGSDEQYFGPGTRLTVT.

This chain connects TRBV28 to TRBJ2-5, with 9 bases aligning to TRBD1. The CDR3 extends over 15 amino acids. V lost 5 bases, J lost 4 bases, and 8 bases stayed unmatched. Germline lookup yields CDR1 MDHEN and CDR2 SYDVKM. CDR3 amino acids: CASSTLGQGGETQYF. As DNA, the CDR3 is TGTGCCAGCAGTACCTTGGGACAGGGCGGAGAGACCCAGTACTTC.

This sequence joins TRBV9 and TRBJ1-1; D not certain. Germline V gene data show CDR1 as SGDLS and CDR2 as YYNGEE. Trimming shortened V by 4 bases and J by 7 bases, and 17 bases separated the two germline ends. This CDR3 comprises 14 residues. CDR3 nucleotides: TGTGCCAGCAGCCGTGGGCGTGAAAGGAGTGAAGCTTTCTTT. It encodes CASSRGRERSEAFF.

This clone was picked up a small number of times. The chain recombines TRBV20-1 with TRBJ2-7, with D uncertain. This CDR3 region has 10 residues. Trimming took 5 bases from V and 6 from J, leaving 8 bases between them. Per germline, CDR1 DFQATT and CDR2 SNEGSKA (reference sequence). The CDR3 sequence: CSAGFSEQYF. The CDR3 bases are TGCAGTGCTGGATTCTCCGAGCAGTACTTC.

This clone was counted once. V usage is TRBV5-4 and J usage is TRBJ2-2; tentatively, D is TRBD2 (7 bases). Germline V gives CDR1 SGHNT, CDR2 YYREEE (reference sequence). V shed 4 bases and J shed 3 bases, with 22 bases lying between them. The CDR3 runs to 18 residues. The CDR3 DNA follows: TGTGCCAGCAGCCAACCGGTAGGGGGGGGCATGGACACCGGGGAGCTGTTTTTT. It specifies CASSQPVGGGMDTGELFF.

The rearrangement links TRBV7-2 to TRBJ1-2, with a tentative D call TRBD1 (5 bases). V was shortened by 1 base and J by 8 bases, with 17 bases between the two germline ends. The length of the CDR3 is 15 residues. Per the germline V gene, CDR1 is SGHTA and CDR2 is FQGNSA. CDR3 sequence reads: CASSLVGTGLRGYTF. The DNA of the CDR3 is TGTGCCAGCAGCTTAGTGGGGACGGGCCTTAGGGGCTACACCTTC.